This is a list of T cell receptor beta chains from one sample in a study of vaccination effects on CD4 cells after COVID-19. Profiled with immunoSEQ multiplex PCR; TCRdb holds only in-frame clones, not every one. This table holds 55,000 to 65,000 clones, roughly four fifths found once. These TCRs' antigens remain unknown. This material consisted of CD4+ T cells from PBMCs cultured with HCoV-229E spike peptides, taken before COVID-19 vaccination. The receptors here all came from a human donor who received a COVID-19 vaccine. CDR3s include the opening cysteine and the closing phenylalanine or tryptophan. The D gene is left open where the match is weak. Size is omitted from some rows. Given values are once, few, many or a class for expanded clones.

V,J,size,D,DNA,CDR3
TRBV5-1,TRBJ2-1,-,-,TGCGCCAGCAGCTTGGTTGGGCAGGGAGAGTCCTACAATGAGCAGTTCTTC,CASSLVGQGESYNEQFF
TRBV5-5,TRBJ1-2,-,-,TGTGCCAGCAGCCTTTTGGAGGTGGGTGGCTACACCTTC,CASSLLEVGGYTF
TRBV6-5,TRBJ1-2,-,-,TGTGCCAGCAGTTTGAAGGGACTCGATGGCTACACCTTC,CASSLKGLDGYTF
TRBV5-1,TRBJ1-2,-,-,TGCGCCAGCAGCTCCCGGGACACTGCTAACTATGGCTACACCTTC,CASSSRDTANYGYTF
TRBV7-2,TRBJ1-5,-,TRBD1,TGTGCCAGCAGCGGACAGGGGCGGGGCAATCAGCCCCAGCATTTT,CASSGQGRGNQPQHF
TRBV19,TRBJ1-5,-,-,TGTGCCAGTTCACCTACGGGGGGGGTAAGCCAGCCCCAGCATTTT,CASSPTGGVSQPQHF
TRBV29-1,TRBJ1-2,-,TRBD1,TGCAGCGTGAGGACAGGGGATGAGAGTGGCTACACCTTC,CSVRTGDESGYTF
TRBV6-5,TRBJ1-4,few,-,TGTGCCAGCAGTTACTCCAGGGATGAAAAACTGTTTTTT,CASSYSRDEKLFF
TRBV2,TRBJ2-1,-,TRBD1,TGTGCCAGCAGTGAAGACAGGGGACATGAGCAGTTCTTC,CASSEDRGHEQFF
TRBV19,TRBJ2-3,-,-,TGTGCCAGTAGTATCCCCACGATGGCCTCGGGACGCACAGATACGCAGTATTTT,CASSIPTMASGRTDTQYF
TRBV5-8,TRBJ1-2,once,TRBD1,TGTGCCAGCAGCTTGTTCGGGACAGGGAACTATGGCTACACCTTC,CASSLFGTGNYGYTF
TRBV11-2,TRBJ1-4,-,TRBD1,TGTGCCAGCAGCTTATCCTCCCAGGGGGGTGTTGAAAAACTGTTTTTT,CASSLSSQGGVEKLFF
TRBV28,TRBJ1-2,-,-,TGTGCCAGCAGTTTTAACTATGGCTACACCTTC,CASSFNYGYTF
TRBV24-1,TRBJ2-3,-,-,TGTGCCACCAGTGACCCCCGGGGGCTACAGGGAAGCACAGATACGCAGTATTTT,CATSDPRGLQGSTDTQYF
TRBV4-1,TRBJ1-4,-,-,TGCGCCAGCAGCCAACCCTGGGGGTCTAATGAAAAACTGTTTTTT,CASSQPWGSNEKLFF
TRBV6-5,TRBJ2-5,-,-,TGTGCCAGCAGTTACGGTATGGGTGGGGGAGAGACCCAGTACTTC,CASSYGMGGGETQYF
TRBV9,TRBJ2-2,-,TRBD1,TGTGCCAGCAGCGTGACAGGGTTTAACGGGGAGCTGTTTTTT,CASSVTGFNGELFF
TRBV4-2,TRBJ1-5,-,-,TGTGCCAGCAGCCAGAGGGAGGTAAATCAGCCCCAGCATTTT,CASSQREVNQPQHF
TRBV7-9,TRBJ2-1,-,-,TGTGCCAGCAGCAAAGGTGGGGACTACAATGAGCAGTTCTTC,CASSKGGDYNEQFF
TRBV6-2/TRBV6-3,TRBJ1-3,-,-,TGTGCCAGCAGCCGTGGAAACACCATATATTTT,CASSRGNTIYF
TRBV5-1,TRBJ1-2,few,-,TGCGCCAGCAGAGGCGAGGGGCACTATGGCTACACCTTC,CASRGEGHYGYTF